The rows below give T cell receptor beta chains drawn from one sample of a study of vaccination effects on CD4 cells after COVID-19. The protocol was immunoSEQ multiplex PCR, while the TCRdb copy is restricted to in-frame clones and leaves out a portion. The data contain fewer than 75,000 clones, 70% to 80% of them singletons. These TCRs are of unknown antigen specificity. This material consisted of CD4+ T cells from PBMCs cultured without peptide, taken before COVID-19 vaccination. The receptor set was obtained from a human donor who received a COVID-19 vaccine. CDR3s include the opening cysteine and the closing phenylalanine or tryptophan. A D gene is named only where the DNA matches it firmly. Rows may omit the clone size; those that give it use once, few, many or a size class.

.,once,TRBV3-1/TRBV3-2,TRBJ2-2,TGTGCCAGCAGCCAAGAGGGCACCGGCCGTACCGGGGAGCTGTTTTTT,CASSQEGTGRTGELFF
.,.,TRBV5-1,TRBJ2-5,TGCGCCAGCAGCTTGGTAGGGGGGAGCGGGGAGACCCAGTACTTC,CASSLVGGSGETQYF
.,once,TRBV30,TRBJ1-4,TGTGCCTGGACCGGGTCCTATAATGAAAAACTGTTTTTT,CAWTGSYNEKLFF
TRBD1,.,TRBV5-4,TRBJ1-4,TGTGCCAGCAGCTTAACAGGGGGTGGTGAAAAACTGTTTTTT,CASSLTGGGEKLFF
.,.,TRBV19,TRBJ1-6,TGTGCCAGTAGTATCTTAATAGGACGAGGGGAGAGCTCACCCCTCCACTTT,CASSILIGRGESSPLHF
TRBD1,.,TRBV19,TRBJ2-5,TGTGCCAGCTCCAGGACAGGGGCCCGGGTGACCCAGTACTTC,CASSRTGARVTQYF
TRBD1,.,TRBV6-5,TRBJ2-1,TGTGCCAGCAGTTACGACAGGGGTTCCTACAATGAGCAGTTCTTC,CASSYDRGSYNEQFF
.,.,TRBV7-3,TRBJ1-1,TGTGCCAGCAGCATCCAAGGCGGAAACACTGAAGCTTTCTTT,CASSIQGGNTEAFF
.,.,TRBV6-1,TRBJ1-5,TGTGCCAGCAGTGAAAAATTGAGCAATCAGCCCCAGCATTTT,CASSEKLSNQPQHF
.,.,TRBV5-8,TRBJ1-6,TGTGCCAGCAGTACGGCCCGTTCTAATTCACCCCTCCACTTT,CASSTARSNSPLHF
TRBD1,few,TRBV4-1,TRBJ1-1,TGCGCCAGCAGCCGAGGACAGGGTGGTACTGAAGCTTTCTTT,CASSRGQGGTEAFF
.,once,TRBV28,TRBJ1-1,TGTGCCAGCAGTCGCCCCGGGGTGAACACTGAAGCTTTCTTT,CASSRPGVNTEAFF
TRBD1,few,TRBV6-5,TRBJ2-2,TGTGCCAGCAGTTGGGACAGATACACCGGGGAGCTGTTTTTT,CASSWDRYTGELFF
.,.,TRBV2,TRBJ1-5,TGTGCCAGCAGCGCGTGGGGGGGGGCGAATCAGCCCCAGCATTTT,CASSAWGGANQPQHF
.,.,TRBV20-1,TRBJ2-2,TGCAGTGCTAGTCTAGGGGCTCCCGGGGAGCTGTTTTTT,CSASLGAPGELFF
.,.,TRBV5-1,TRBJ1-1,TGCGCCAGCAGCCAGGACCGGCCGGGGAACACTGAAGCTTTCTTT,CASSQDRPGNTEAFF
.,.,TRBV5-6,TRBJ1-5,TGTGCCAGCAGCTTCATGGGTAGCAATCAGCCCCAGCATTTT,CASSFMGSNQPQHF
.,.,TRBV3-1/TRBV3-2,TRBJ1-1,TGTGCCAGCAGCCGGGGGGGCGCGAGGAATGAAGCTTTCTTT,CASSRGGARNEAFF
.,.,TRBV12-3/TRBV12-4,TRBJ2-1,TGTGCCAGCAGTTTTTACACTTACAATGAGCAGTTCTTC,CASSFYTYNEQFF
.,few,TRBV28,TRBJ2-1,TGTGCCAGCAGTCCCGCGTCAGGGGCCAATGAGCAGTTCTTC,CASSPASGANEQFF
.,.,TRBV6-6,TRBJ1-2,TGTGCCAGCAGTTACTCTCAGGGATATGGCTACACCTTC,CASSYSQGYGYTF
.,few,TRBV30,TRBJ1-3,TGTGCCTGGAGTGTATTCTCTGGAAACACCATATATTTT,CAWSVFSGNTIYF
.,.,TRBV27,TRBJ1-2,TGTGCCAGCAGTTTATTTCCCCCCCAATACCTCTATGGCTACACCTTC,CASSLFPPQYLYGYTF
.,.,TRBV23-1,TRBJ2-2,TGCGCCAGCAGTCAATCGGGAACGGGGATGACTAACACCGGGGAGCTGTTTTTT,CASSQSGTGMTNTGELFF
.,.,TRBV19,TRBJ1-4,TGTGCCACTAGGACAGTTCGAGGGGATAAAAAACTGTTTTTT,CATRTVRGDKKLFF
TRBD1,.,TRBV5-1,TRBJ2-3,TGCGCCAGCAGCTTGACAGGGGGAGCGGATACGCAGTATTTT,CASSLTGGADTQYF
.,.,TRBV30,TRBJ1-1,TGTGCCTGGAGTGTACTGGGTAACACTGAAGCTTTCTTT,CAWSVLGNTEAFF
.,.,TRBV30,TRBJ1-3,TGTGCCTGGACCGTCGCCGGACATTCGTCTTCTGGAAACACCATATATTTT,CAWTVAGHSSSGNTIYF
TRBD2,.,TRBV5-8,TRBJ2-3,TGTGCCAGCAGCCGCGGGGGTCCCACAGATACGCAGTATTTT,CASSRGGPTDTQYF
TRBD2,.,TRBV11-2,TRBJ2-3,TGTGCCAGCAGCCCCGGCGCGGGGGTAACCCGGGGGCAGTATTTT,CASSPGAGVTRGQYF
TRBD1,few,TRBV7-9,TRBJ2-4,TGTGCCAGCAGCCCCCGGGACAGCAAAAACATTCAGTACTTC,CASSPRDSKNIQYF
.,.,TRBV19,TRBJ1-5,TGTGCCAGTAGTATGGGGGCAGGCACAACTTTACGCAATCAGCCCCAGCATTTT,CASSMGAGTTLRNQPQHF
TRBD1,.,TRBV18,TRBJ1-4,TGTGCCAGCTCATCCTCTGCAGGGGGGCAACTGTTTTTT,CASSSSAGGQLFF